What follows are 9 T cell receptor beta chains derived from one specimen sequenced in a study of T-cell reconstitution after alpha-beta-depleted transplantation in children. Construction of the TCRbeta library involved unique molecular identifiers. TCRdb called the PCR reads again in MiXCR, with one record for every CDR3 protein. In the table there are over 400,000 distinct CDR3 sequences, about 40% of which are singletons. Sample: PBMCs, taken before TCRalphabeta/CD19-depleted stem cell transplant. These TCRs come from a girl under 10 years old with aplastic anemia, due to receive a stem cell transplant.

This clonotype appeared a few times. The rearrangement links TRBV4-1 to TRBJ2-3; D might be TRBD2 (5 bases). Germline CDR1 reads MGHRA; CDR2 reads YSYEKL. CDR3 length: 16 amino acids. Trimming shortened V by 0 bases and J by 3 bases, and 13 bases separated the two germline ends. CDR3: CASSQDARASTDTQYF. Here the CDR3 DNA reads TGCGCCAGCAGCCAAGATGCGAGGGCCTCTACAGATACGCAGTATTTT.

This clonotype was observed many times. The rearrangement joins TRBV7-2 to TRBJ2-5; D may correspond to TRBD1 or TRBD2 (5 bases each). The CDR3 is made up of 16 amino acids. V dropped 6 bases and J dropped 3 bases, with 20 bases sitting between them. The germline CDR1 and CDR2 sequences are SGHTA and FQGNSA. The CDR3 loop is CASSNHARGTEETQYF. The CDR3 DNA reads as TGTGCCAGCAGTAACCACGCCCGAGGGACGGAAGAGACCCAGTACTTC. The full variable domain, rest sourced from reference TRBV7-2 and TRBJ2-5, is GAGVSQSPSNKVTEKGKDVELRCDPISGHTALYWYRQSLGQGLEFLIYFQGNSAPDKSGLPSDRFSAERTGGSVSTLTIQRTQQEDSAVYLCASSNHARGTEETQYFGPGTRLLVL.

This chain joins TRBV6-5 and TRBJ2-7; D is unclear. The CDR3 runs to 15 residues. V lost 0 bases to trimming and J lost 2 bases, with 11 bases between them. CDR1 is MNHEY and CDR2 is SVGAGI in the germline V gene. This CDR3 reads CASSYSLPPPYEQYF. DNA for the CDR3: TGTGCCAGCAGTTACTCTCTGCCCCCTCCCTACGAGCAGTACTTC.

The genes are TRBV9 and TRBJ2-5; 8 bases line up with TRBD1. Germline assignment: CDR1 SGDLS and CDR2 YYNGEE. V shed 0 bases, J shed 1 base, and the junction held 2 bases outside the gene matches. This CDR3 region has 15 residues. CDR3 residues: CASSVGTGIQETQYF. CDR3 DNA: TGTGCCAGCAGCGTAGGGACAGGGATCCAAGAGACCCAGTACTTC.

The sample holds many counts of this clonotype. This sequence joins TRBV12-3 or TRBV12-4 and TRBJ2-3; the match to TRBD1 covers 11 bases. CDR3 length: 16 residues. After removal of 4 bases from V and 5 bases from J, the junction contained 8 bases not matched to a gene. DNA for the CDR3: TGTGCCAGCAGTTGGGGTCTGGGACAGGGGGAAGATACGCAGTATTTT. Amino acid sequence: CASSWGLGQGEDTQYF.

On this clonotype itself: The germline gene is not matched at one end of the junction; a read error may be the cause. The chain couples TRBV12-3 or TRBV12-4 to TRBJ2-7, with TRBD2 matching 7 bases. The CDR3 is made up of 13 amino acids. CDR3 nucleotides: TGTGCCAGCAGTCGGACTAGTTTCCACGAGCCGTACTTC. Amino acids: CASSRTSFHEPYF.

The rearrangement uses TRBV7-2 and TRBJ2-2, with TRBD2 matching 7 bases. There are 15 residues in the CDR3. Unmatched junction bases numbered 5, after V lost 1 base and J lost 6 bases. Germline CDR1 and CDR2: SGHTA and FQGNSA. The chain's CDR3 is CASSLGLATAGELFF. Here the CDR3 DNA reads TGTGCCAGCAGCTTAGGACTAGCTACTGCCGGGGAGCTGTTTTTT.

This clonotype was found many times. The chain is built from TRBV7-6 and TRBJ2-3; D is perhaps TRBD1 or TRBD2 (5 bases each). The germline gives CDR1 SGHVS, CDR2 FNYEAQ. The V end lost 5 bases, the J end lost 6 bases, and 15 bases lay between the germline ends. This CDR3 contains 14 residues. As DNA, the CDR3 is TGTGCCAGCAGCGCGTTAAAGGGGACGGATACGCAGTATTTT. Translated, it gives CASSALKGTDTQYF.

V is TRBV15 and J is TRBJ2-7, with D possibly TRBD1 on 5 matching bases. The germline CDR1 and CDR2 sequences are LNHNV and YYDKDF (reference sequence). This CDR3 spans 15 amino acids. V was clipped by 3 bases and J by 5 bases, with 17 bases between them. This CDR3 reads CATSRGWQGSNEQYF. CDR3 DNA: TGTGCCACCAGCAGGGGGTGGCAGGGATCGAACGAGCAGTACTTC.